A selection of T cell receptor beta chains follows, all from one sample in a study of blood T cell repertoires in COVID-19. Assay: immunoSEQ multiplex PCR; the TCRdb copy retains only in-frame clones and omits some. The sample consists of 65,000 to 75,000 clones, approximately 80% of them appearing once. Sequenced: peripheral blood. The receptors shown here come from a man older than 75 with acute or convalescent COVID-19. The CDR3 runs from the conserved cysteine through the conserved F or W. The order of the fields is J gene, V gene, D gene, clone size, CDR3 DNA, CDR3 protein. The D gene is left open where the match is weak. Clone size is not always given. Where it is, it says once, few, many or a class for expanded clones.

TRBJ2-3 | TRBV10-3 | NA | NA | TGTGCCATCAGTGAGCAGGTCACAGATACGCAGTATTTT | CAISEQVTDTQYF
TRBJ1-6 | TRBV4-2 | TRBD1 | NA | TGTGCCAGCAGCCAAGATCTAGGGACAGGACTTCATTCACCCCTCCACTTT | CASSQDLGTGLHSPLHF
TRBJ2-7 | TRBV3-1/TRBV3-2 | TRBD2 | once | TGTGCCAGCAGCCCAGCCGGGCGGGGGGCCTACGAGCAGTACTTC | CASSPAGRGAYEQYF
TRBJ1-6 | TRBV5-4 | TRBD1 | many | TGTGCCAGCAGCGCGGCGGGACAGGCGTATTCACCCCTCCACTTT | CASSAAGQAYSPLHF
TRBJ1-2 | TRBV19 | NA | few | TGTGCCAGTAGTATCGAACAGGGACCCTATGGCTACACCTTC | CASSIEQGPYGYTF
TRBJ1-4 | TRBV11-2 | NA | NA | TGTGCCAGCAGCTTCGGCGGGAATGAAAAACTGTTTTTT | CASSFGGNEKLFF
TRBJ2-1 | TRBV13 | NA | NA | TGTGCCAGCAGCCCGGGACTCCTCAATGAGCAGTTCTTC | CASSPGLLNEQFF
TRBJ2-1 | TRBV13 | TRBD2 | NA | TGTGCCAGCAGCTTAGGACTAGCGGACTACAATGAGCAGTTCTTC | CASSLGLADYNEQFF
TRBJ2-2 | TRBV5-5 | TRBD1 | NA | TGTGCCAGCAGCAGAGGGGACAGAGACACCGGGGAGCTGTTTTTT | CASSRGDRDTGELFF
TRBJ2-2 | TRBV2 | TRBD2 | NA | TGTGCCAGCAGTGTTAGCGGGAGACAAACGAACACCGGGGAGCTGTTTTTT | CASSVSGRQTNTGELFF
TRBJ1-1 | TRBV15 | NA | NA | TGTGCCACCAGCAGAGATTGGGGGGGGTTTAACACTGAAGCTTTCTTT | CATSRDWGGFNTEAFF
TRBJ1-2 | TRBV28 | NA | NA | TGTGCCAGCAGTTTAATTAGGGGCGGGGGAGATGGCTACACCTTC | CASSLIRGGGDGYTF
TRBJ1-4 | TRBV4-3 | TRBD1 | NA | TGCGCCAGCAGACGGGCGACAGGGAAGGAAAAACTGTTTTTT | CASRRATGKEKLFF
TRBJ2-7 | TRBV6-5 | TRBD2 | NA | TGTGCCAGCAGTTACCCGGGACTAGGCCGCTACGAGCAGTACTTC | CASSYPGLGRYEQYF
TRBJ2-7 | TRBV7-7 | NA | NA | TGTGCTAGCAGCCCGGGACCCGGGGGCTACGAGCAGTACTTC | CASSPGPGGYEQYF
TRBJ1-4 | TRBV7-2 | TRBD1 | NA | TGTGCCAGCAGCTCAGAGACAGGGAACGAAAAACTGTTTTTT | CASSSETGNEKLFF
TRBJ2-5 | TRBV7-2 | TRBD2 | NA | TGTGCCAGCAGTTCTAGACTAGCGGGAGTGGTTAAAGAGACCCAGTACTTC | CASSSRLAGVVKETQYF
TRBJ1-4 | TRBV5-8 | NA | NA | TGTGCCAGCAGTCCACGGGGGGACCAATCATCAACTAATGAAAAACTGTTTTTT | CASSPRGDQSSTNEKLFF
TRBJ1-2 | TRBV12-3/TRBV12-4 | TRBD1 | few | TGTGCCAGCAGGATGCAGGGGGCAGGAGGCTACACCTTC | CASRMQGAGGYTF
TRBJ1-2 | TRBV28 | NA | NA | TGTGCCAGCAGTCAAATCAGGGGCCCCTATGGCTACACCTTC | CASSQIRGPYGYTF
TRBJ1-2 | TRBV6-5 | NA | NA | TGTGCCAGCAGCCGCACAGGGTTTGGCTATGGCTACACCTTC | CASSRTGFGYGYTF
TRBJ1-3 | TRBV5-1 | NA | NA | TGCGCCAGCAGCTTGGTGACAGGCCGGCTCTCTGGAAACACCATATATTTT | CASSLVTGRLSGNTIYF
TRBJ2-1 | TRBV4-3 | NA | NA | TGCGCCAGCAGCCAATCCGGGTACGGCTCCTACAATGAGCAGTTCTTC | CASSQSGYGSYNEQFF
TRBJ1-6 | TRBV5-1 | TRBD1 | NA | TGCGCCAGCAGCTTGAATGGACAGGGAGATAATAATTCACCCCTCCACTTT | CASSLNGQGDNNSPLHF
TRBJ1-4 | TRBV7-9 | NA | NA | TGTGCCAGCAGCTTAAGGGGGTACGAAAAACTGTTTTTT | CASSLRGYEKLFF
TRBJ1-5 | TRBV10-3 | NA | NA | TGTGCCATCAGTGATCGTGGAGGGAAGAGGGATCAGCCCCAGCATTTT | CAISDRGGKRDQPQHF
TRBJ2-5 | TRBV5-1 | NA | once | TGCGCCAGCAGCTTTGGACAACAAGAGACCCAGTACTTC | CASSFGQQETQYF
TRBJ1-3 | TRBV25-1 | TRBD1 | once | TGTGCCAGCAGTGATGACAGGGCTTTTCCTGGAAACACCATATATTTT | CASSDDRAFPGNTIYF